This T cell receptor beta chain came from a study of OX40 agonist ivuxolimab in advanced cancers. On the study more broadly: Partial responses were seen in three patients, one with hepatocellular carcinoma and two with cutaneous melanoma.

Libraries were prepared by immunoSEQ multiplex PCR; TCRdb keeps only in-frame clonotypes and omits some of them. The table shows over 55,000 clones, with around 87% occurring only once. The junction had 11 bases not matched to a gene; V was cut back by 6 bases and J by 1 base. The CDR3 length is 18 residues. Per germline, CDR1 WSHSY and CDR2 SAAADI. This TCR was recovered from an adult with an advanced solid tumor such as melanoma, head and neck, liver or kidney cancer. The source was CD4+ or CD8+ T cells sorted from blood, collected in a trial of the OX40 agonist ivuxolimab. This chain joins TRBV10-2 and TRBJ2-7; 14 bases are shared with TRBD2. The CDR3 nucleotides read TGCGCCAGCAGCCCTTGGACTAGCGGGGGGTCTGATTCCTACGAGCAGTACTTC. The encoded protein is CASSPWTSGGSDSYEQYF.